One and the same sample provided the 9 T cell receptor beta chains below, sequenced in a study of T cells after yellow fever vaccination. Via MiXCR, TCRdb re-called the 5' RACE reads, giving one row per CDR3 protein. Found here are just under 600,000 distinct CDR3 sequences, about 13% of them singletons; the top ten hold more than 13%. The specimen comprised PBMCs, sampled on the day of the yellow fever booster vaccination. The receptor source for this set is a man between 25 and 39 years old who received the YFV17D yellow fever vaccine.

This clonotype was seen only a few times. This chain uses TRBV7-2 with TRBJ2-2; D may be TRBD2 (6 bases). Trimming removed 5 bases at V and 4 bases at J, with 11 bases between. Germline CDR1 reads SGHTA; CDR2 reads FQGNSA. The CDR3 covers 14 residues. CDR3 bases: TGTGCCAGCAGCCCTCAGGGACTCACCGGGGAGCTGTTTTTT. This translates into CASSPQGLTGELFF.

The table lists this clonotype with a few counts. V and J are TRBV10-2 and TRBJ2-1; TRBD2 matches at 7 bases. Trimming cost V 6 bases and J 3 bases; bases outside gene matches: 8. CDR1 and CDR2 from the germline V gene are WSHSY and SAAADI. The CDR3 totals 15 residues. This CDR3 is CASSEVAGVYNEQFF. The DNA of the CDR3 is TGCGCCAGCAGCGAAGTCGCGGGAGTCTACAATGAGCAGTTCTTC.

The sample holds a few counts of this clonotype. The V gene is TRBV20-1, the J gene TRBJ2-7; the D gene is possibly TRBD2 (5 bases). Germline loops: CDR1 DFQATT, CDR2 SNEGSKA (reference sequence). The CDR3 sequence is 13 residues long. Between the trimmed V and J ends, which lost 3 bases and 2 bases, there was a span of 11 bases. The CDR3 DNA follows: TGCAGTGCTAGGAAGGTCGGGACCTACGAGCAGTACTTC. It is translated as CSARKVGTYEQYF.

V and J are TRBV7-6 and TRBJ1-5; D may be TRBD1 (5 bases). The length of the CDR3 is 14 residues. CDR1 SGHVS and CDR2 FNYEAQ come from the germline V gene. The V and J ends lost 5 bases and 9 bases respectively, with 17 bases between them. CDR3 protein: CASSRGQGRGPQHF. CDR3 DNA: TGTGCCAGCAGCCGCGGGCAGGGTCGAGGGCCCCAGCATTTT.

CDR3 sequence reads: CASSVALRQNSYNEQFF. In DNA, the CDR3 is TGTGCCAGCAGCGTAGCTCTCCGACAGAACTCTTACAATGAGCAGTTCTTC. V gene TRBV9 combines with J gene TRBJ2-1, with D possibly TRBD1 on 5 matching bases. CDR1 and CDR2 from the germline V gene are SGDLS and YYNGEE. The V and J ends lost 0 bases and 4 bases respectively, with 17 bases between them. This CDR3 contains 17 residues.

This chain links TRBV18 with TRBJ1-1; no definite D call. Trimming removed 1 base at V and 5 bases at J, with 11 bases between. Germline lookup yields CDR1 KGHSH and CDR2 LQKENI. This CDR3 is built from 14 residues. The DNA for the CDR3 is TGTGCCAGCTCACCACGGACCATGGGGACTGAAGCTTTCTTT. Translating it yields CASSPRTMGTEAFF.

This clonotype was seen ten or more times. This rearrangement joins TRBV20-1 to TRBJ2-2; weak D call: TRBD2 (6 bases). CDR3 size: 12 residues. Germline V gives CDR1 DFQATT, CDR2 SNEGSKA (reference sequence). The ends were cut back, 3 bases at V and 6 bases at J, with 8 bases in the middle. As DNA, the CDR3 is TGCAGTGCTAGGCGGGGCGCCGGGGAGCTGTTTTTT. Translating gives CSARRGAGELFF.

V usage is TRBV3-1 and J usage is TRBJ2-4, with 8 bases identical to TRBD2. Germline loops: CDR1 LGHDT, CDR2 YNNKEL (reference sequence). V was clipped by 4 bases and J by 6 bases; unmatched bases: 8. This CDR3 is built from 15 residues. The CDR3 loop is CASSRLGLVGNIQYF. The DNA of the CDR3 is TGTGCCAGCAGCCGTCTGGGACTAGTCGGAAACATTCAGTACTTC.

This clonotype was seen only a few times. The chain links TRBV20-1 to TRBJ2-3; 9 nucleotides line up with TRBD2. This CDR3 is built from 14 residues. The germline gives CDR1 DFQATT, CDR2 SNEGSKA (reference sequence). J gave up 5 bases and V 1 base, and 4 bases lay outside the gene matches. CDR3 protein: CSARVSGRLDTQYF. The CDR3 DNA follows: TGCAGTGCTAGAGTGAGCGGGAGGTTAGATACGCAGTATTTT.